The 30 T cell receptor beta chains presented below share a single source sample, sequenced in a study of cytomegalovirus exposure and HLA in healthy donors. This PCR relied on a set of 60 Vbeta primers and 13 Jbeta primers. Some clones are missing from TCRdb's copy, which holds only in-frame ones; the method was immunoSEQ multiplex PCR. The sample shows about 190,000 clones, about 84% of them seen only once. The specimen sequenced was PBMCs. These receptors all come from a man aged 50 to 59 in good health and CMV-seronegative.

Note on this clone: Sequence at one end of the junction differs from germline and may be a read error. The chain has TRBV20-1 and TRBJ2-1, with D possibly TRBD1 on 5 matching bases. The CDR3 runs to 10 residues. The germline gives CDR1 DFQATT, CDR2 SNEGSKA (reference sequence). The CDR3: CSARGDEQFF. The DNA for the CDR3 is TGCAGCGCTAGGGGCGATGAGCAGTTCTTC.

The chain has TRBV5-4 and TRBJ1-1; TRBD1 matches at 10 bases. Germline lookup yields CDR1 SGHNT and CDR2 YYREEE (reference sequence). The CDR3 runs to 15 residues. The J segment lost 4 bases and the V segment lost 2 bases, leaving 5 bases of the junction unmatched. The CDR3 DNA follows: TGTGCCAGCAGCTTACCGGGACAGGGGAGCACTGAAGCTTTCTTT. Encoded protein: CASSLPGQGSTEAFF.

As DNA, the CDR3 is TGTGCCATTAGACAGGGAACTGAAGCTTTCTTT. Residues: CAIRQGTEAFF. V and J are TRBV19 and TRBJ1-1; TRBD1 matches 7 bases. Germline loops: CDR1 LNHDA, CDR2 SQIVND (reference sequence). V lost 10 bases to trimming and J lost 5 bases; unmatched junction nucleotides: 4. This CDR3 region has 11 residues.

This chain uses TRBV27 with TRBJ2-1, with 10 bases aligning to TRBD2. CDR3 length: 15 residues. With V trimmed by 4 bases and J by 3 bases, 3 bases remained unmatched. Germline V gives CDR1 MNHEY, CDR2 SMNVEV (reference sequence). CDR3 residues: CASSSGLANYNEQFF. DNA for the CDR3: TGTGCCAGCAGTTCGGGACTAGCGAACTACAATGAGCAGTTCTTC.

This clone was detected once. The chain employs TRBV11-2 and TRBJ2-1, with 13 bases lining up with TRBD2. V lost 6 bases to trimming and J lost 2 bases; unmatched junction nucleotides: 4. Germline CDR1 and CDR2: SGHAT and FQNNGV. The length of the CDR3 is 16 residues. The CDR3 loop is CASRLGLAGPYNEQFF. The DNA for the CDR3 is TGTGCCAGCAGATTGGGACTAGCGGGACCCTACAATGAGCAGTTCTTC.

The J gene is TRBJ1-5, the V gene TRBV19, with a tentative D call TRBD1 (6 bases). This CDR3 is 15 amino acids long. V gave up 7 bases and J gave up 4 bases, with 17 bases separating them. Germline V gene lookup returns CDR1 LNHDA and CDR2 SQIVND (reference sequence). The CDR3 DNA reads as TGTGCCAGTACCGGTCCAGGGGTACCAAATCAGCCCCAGCATTTT. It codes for CASTGPGVPNQPQHF.

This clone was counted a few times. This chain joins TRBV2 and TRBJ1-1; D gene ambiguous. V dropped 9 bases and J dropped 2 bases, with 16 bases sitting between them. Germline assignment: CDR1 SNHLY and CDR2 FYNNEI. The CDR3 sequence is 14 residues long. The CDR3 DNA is TGTGCCAGTGACGGTCGGGTAAGAAACACTGAAGCTTTCTTT. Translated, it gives CASDGRVRNTEAFF.

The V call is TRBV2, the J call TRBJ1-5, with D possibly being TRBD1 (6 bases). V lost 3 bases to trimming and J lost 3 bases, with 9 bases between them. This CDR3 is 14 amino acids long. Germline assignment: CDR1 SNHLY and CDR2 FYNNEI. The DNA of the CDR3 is TGTGCCAGCAGTGAGAGGGGGATCAATCAGCCCCAGCATTTT. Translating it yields CASSERGINQPQHF.

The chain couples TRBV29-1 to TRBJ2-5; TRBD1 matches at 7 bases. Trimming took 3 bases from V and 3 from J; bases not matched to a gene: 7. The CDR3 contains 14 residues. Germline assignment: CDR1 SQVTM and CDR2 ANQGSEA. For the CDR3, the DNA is TGCAGCGTTGAGGCAGACAGGGCAGAAGAGACCCAGTACTTC. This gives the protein CSVEADRAEETQYF.

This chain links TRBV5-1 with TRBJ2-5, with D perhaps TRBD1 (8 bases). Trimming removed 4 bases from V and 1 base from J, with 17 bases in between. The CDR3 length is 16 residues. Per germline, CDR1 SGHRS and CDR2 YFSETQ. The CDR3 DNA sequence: TGCGCCAGCAGCCCCCGGGGAGGGACAGGCCAAGAGACCCAGTACTTC. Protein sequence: CASSPRGGTGQETQYF.

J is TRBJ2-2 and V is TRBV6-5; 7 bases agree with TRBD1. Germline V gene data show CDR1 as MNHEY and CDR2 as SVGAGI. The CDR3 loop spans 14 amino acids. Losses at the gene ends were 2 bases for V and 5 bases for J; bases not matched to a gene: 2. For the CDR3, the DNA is TGTGCCAGCAGTTACGGGGACAGAACCGGGGAGCTGTTTTTT. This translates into CASSYGDRTGELFF.

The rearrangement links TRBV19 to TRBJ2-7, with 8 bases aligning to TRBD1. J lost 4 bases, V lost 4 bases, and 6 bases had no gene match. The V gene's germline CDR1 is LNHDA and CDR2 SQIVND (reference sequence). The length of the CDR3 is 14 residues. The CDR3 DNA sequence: TGTGCCAGTAGTACCCGGGACAGGAGTTACGAGCAGTACTTC. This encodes CASSTRDRSYEQYF.

CDR3 nucleotides: TGCAGTGCTAGACGGACAGAGGGGCAGTTCTTC. Amino acids: CSARRTEGQFF. The J gene is TRBJ2-1, the V gene TRBV20-1; D is perhaps TRBD1 (6 bases). Per germline, CDR1 DFQATT and CDR2 SNEGSKA (reference sequence). This CDR3 comprises 11 residues. Trimming left V 2 bases short and J 12 bases short, with 11 bases between.

CDR3 region: CASSTTPNSNQPQHF. The CDR3 nucleotides read TGTGCCAGTAGTACGACTCCGAATAGCAATCAGCCCCAGCATTTT. This chain joins TRBV19 and TRBJ1-5; D is uncertain. The CDR3 totals 15 residues. Germline CDR1 LNHDA, CDR2 SQIVND (reference sequence). Trimming cost V 4 bases and J 0 bases, with 10 bases left between them.

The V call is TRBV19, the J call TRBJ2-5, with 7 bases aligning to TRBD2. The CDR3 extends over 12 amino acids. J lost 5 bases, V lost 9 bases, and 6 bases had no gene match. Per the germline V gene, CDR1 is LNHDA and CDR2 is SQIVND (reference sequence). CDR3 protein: CASRLAGETQYF. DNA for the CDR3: TGTGCCAGCCGACTAGCCGGGGAGACCCAGTACTTC. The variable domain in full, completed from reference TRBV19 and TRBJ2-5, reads DGGITQSPKYLFRKEGQNVTLSCEQNLNHDAMYWYRQDPGQGLRLIYYSQIVNDFQKGDIAEGYSVSREKKESFPLTVTSAQKNPTAFYLCASRLAGETQYFGPGTRLLVL.

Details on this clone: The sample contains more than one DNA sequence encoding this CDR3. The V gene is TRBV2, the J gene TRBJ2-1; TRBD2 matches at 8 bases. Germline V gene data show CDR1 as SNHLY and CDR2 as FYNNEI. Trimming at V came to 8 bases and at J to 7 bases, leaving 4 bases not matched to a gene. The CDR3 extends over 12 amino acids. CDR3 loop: CASLAGGNEQFF. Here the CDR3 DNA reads TGTGCCAGCCTGGCGGGGGGTAATGAGCAGTTCTTC.

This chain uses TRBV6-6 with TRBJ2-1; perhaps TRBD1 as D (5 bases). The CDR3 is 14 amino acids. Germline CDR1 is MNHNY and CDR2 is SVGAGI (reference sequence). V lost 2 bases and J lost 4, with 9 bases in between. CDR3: CASSYRDRYNEQFF. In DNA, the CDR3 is TGTGCCAGCAGTTACAGAGACAGATACAATGAGCAGTTCTTC.

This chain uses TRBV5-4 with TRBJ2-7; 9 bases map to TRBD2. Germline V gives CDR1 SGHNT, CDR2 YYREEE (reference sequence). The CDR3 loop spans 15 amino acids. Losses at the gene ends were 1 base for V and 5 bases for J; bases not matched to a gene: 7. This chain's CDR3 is CASSLTSGGYNEQYF. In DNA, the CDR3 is TGTGCCAGCAGCTTGACAAGCGGGGGGTACAACGAGCAGTACTTC.

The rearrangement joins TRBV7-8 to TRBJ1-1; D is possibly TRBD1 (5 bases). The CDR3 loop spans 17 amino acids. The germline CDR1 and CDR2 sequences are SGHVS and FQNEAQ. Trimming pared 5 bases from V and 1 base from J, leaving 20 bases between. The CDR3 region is CASSPRRVESTNTEAFF. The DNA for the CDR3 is TGTGCCAGCAGCCCTCGCAGGGTGGAGAGTACGAACACTGAAGCTTTCTTT.

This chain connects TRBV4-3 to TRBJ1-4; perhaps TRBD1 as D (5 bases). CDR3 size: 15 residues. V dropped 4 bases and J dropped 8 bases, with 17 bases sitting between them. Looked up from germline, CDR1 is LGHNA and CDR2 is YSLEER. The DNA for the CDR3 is TGCGCCAGCAGCCCCAGGGCCCGGGCGGCGGAAAAACTGTTTTTT. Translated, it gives CASSPRARAAEKLFF.

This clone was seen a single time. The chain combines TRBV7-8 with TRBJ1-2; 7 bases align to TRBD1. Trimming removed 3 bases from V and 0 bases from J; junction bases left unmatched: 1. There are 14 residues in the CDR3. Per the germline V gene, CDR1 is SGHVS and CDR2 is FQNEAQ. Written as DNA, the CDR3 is TGTGCCAGCAGCTTTGACAGGGCTAACTATGGCTACACCTTC. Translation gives CASSFDRANYGYTF.

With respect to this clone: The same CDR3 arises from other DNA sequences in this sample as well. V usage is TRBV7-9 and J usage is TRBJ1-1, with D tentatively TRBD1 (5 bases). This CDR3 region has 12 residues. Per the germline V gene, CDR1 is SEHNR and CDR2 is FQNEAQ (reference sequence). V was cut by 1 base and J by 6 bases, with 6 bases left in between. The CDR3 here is CASSLGGAEAFF. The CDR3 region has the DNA TGTGCCAGCAGCTTAGGGGGGGCTGAAGCTTTCTTT. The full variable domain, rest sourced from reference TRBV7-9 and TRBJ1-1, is DTGVSQNPRHKITKRGQNVTFRCDPISEHNRLYWYRQTLGQGPEFLTYFQNEAQLEKSRLLSDRFSAERPKGSFSTLEIQRTEQGDSAMYLCASSLGGAEAFFGQGTRLTVV.

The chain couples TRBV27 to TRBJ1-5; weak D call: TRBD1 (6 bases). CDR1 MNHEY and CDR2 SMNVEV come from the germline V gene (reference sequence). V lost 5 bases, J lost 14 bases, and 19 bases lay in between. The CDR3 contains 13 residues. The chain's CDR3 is CASSTERGGLEHF. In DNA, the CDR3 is TGTGCCAGCAGTACGGAAAGGGGGGGGCTTGAGCATTTT.

CDR3 loop: CASSLGLAGGRSVDNEQFF. The DNA of the CDR3 is TGCGCCAGCAGCCTAGGACTAGCGGGGGGGCGGTCTGTTGACAATGAGCAGTTCTTC. V is TRBV5-1 and J is TRBJ2-1, with TRBD2 matching 15 bases. The CDR3 covers 19 residues. Trimming at V came to 4 bases and at J to 5 bases, leaving 13 bases not matched to a gene. CDR1 SGHRS and CDR2 YFSETQ come from the germline V gene. Supplemented by reference TRBV5-1 and TRBJ2-1, the full variable domain reads KAGVTQTPRYLIKTRGQQVTLSCSPISGHRSVSWYQQTPGQGLQFLFEYFSETQRNKGNFPGRFSGRQFSNSRSEMNVSTLELGDSALYLCASSLGLAGGRSVDNEQFFGPGTRLTVL.

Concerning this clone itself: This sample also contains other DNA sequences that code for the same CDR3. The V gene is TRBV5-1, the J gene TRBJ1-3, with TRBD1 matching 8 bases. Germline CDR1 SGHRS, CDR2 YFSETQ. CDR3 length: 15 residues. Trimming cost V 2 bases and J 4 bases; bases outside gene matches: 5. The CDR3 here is CASSFGQGQGNTIYF. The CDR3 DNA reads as TGCGCCAGCAGCTTTGGACAGGGTCAAGGAAACACCATATATTTT.

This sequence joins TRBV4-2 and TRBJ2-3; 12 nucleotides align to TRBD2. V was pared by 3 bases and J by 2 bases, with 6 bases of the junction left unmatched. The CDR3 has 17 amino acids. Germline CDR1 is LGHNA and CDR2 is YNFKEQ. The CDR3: CASSHELAGGLTDTQYF. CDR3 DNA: TGTGCCAGCAGCCACGAACTAGCGGGGGGACTCACAGATACGCAGTATTTT.

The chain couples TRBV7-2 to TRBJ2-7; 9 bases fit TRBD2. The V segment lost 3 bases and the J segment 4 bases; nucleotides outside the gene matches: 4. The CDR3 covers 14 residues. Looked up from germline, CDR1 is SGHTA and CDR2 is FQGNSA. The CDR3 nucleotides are TGTGCCAGCAGCTTCGCGGGGGGGCGTTACGAGCAGTACTTC. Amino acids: CASSFAGGRYEQYF. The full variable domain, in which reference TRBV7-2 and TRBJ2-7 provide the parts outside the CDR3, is GAGVSQSPSNKVTEKGKDVELRCDPISGHTALYWYRQSLGQGLEFLIYFQGNSAPDKSGLPSDRFSAERTGGSVSTLTIQRTQQEDSAVYLCASSFAGGRYEQYFGPGTRLTVT.

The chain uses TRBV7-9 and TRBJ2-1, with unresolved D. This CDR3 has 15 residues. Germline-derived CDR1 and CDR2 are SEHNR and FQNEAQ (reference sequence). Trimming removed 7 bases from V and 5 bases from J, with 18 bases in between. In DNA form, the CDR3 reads TGTGCCAGCACCTCCTCCGGTAGTTCCAACAATGAGCAGTTCTTC. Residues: CASTSSGSSNNEQFF.

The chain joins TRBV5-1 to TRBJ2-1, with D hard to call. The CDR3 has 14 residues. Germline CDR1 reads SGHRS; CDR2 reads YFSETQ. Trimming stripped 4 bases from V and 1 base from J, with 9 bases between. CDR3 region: CASSVASSYNEQFF. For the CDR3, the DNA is TGCGCCAGCAGCGTAGCTAGTTCCTACAATGAGCAGTTCTTC.

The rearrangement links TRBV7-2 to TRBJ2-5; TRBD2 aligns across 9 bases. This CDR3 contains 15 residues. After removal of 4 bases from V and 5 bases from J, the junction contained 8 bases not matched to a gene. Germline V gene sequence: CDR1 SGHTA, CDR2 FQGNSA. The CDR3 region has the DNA TGTGCCAGCAGCTCCCTAGCGGGGTTCCGGGAGACCCAGTACTTC. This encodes CASSSLAGFRETQYF.